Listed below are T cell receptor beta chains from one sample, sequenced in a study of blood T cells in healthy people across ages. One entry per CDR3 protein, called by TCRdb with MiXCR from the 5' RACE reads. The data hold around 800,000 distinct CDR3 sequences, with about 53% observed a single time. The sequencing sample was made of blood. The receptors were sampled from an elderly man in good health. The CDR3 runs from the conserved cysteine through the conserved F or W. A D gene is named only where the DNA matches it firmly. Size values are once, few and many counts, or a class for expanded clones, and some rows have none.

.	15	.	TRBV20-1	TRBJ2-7	TGCAGTGCTAGTCATTACCTTCTGAGCTCCTACGAGCAGTACTTC	CSASHYLLSSYEQYF
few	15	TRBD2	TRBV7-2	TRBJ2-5	TGTGCCAGCAGCTTAGCTCTAGCGGAACAAGAGACCCAGTACTTC	CASSLALAEQETQYF
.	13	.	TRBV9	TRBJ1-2	TGTGCCAGCAGCTCGCAGAGTAACTATGGCTACACCTTC	CASSSQSNYGYTF
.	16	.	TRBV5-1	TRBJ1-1	TGCGCCAGCAGCCGTGGGTGGGGGGCTGAATTCACTGAAGCTTTCTTT	CASSRGWGAEFTEAFF
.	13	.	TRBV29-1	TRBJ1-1	TGCAGCGTTGAACGGTCCAGGGACACTGAAGCTTTCTTT	CSVERSRDTEAFF
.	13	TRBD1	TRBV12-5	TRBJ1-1	TGTGCTAGTGGTTTGACAGGGGGACGGGTAGCTTTCTTT	CASGLTGGRVAFF
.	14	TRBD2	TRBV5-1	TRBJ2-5	TGCGCCAGCAGCTTCTCGAGCGGGAGGGAGACCCAGTACTTC	CASSFSSGRETQYF
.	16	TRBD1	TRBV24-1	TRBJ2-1	TGTGCCACCAGTGATTTACCGGGACAGGGGGTTCCTGAGCAGTTCTTC	CATSDLPGQGVPEQFF
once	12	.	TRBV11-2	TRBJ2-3	TGTGCCAGCAGCGCCTGCGCCGGATACGCGTATTTT	CASSACAGYAYF
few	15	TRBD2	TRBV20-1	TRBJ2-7	TGCAGTGCTAGAGTCGGACTAGCGGGAGCGTTCGAGCAGTACTTC	CSARVGLAGAFEQYF
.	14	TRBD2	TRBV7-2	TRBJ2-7	TGTGCCAGCAGCTTTAGCGGGAGCAGGGACGAGCAGTACTTC	CASSFSGSRDEQYF
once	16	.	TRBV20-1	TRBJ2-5	TGCAGTGCCGGTGCAATACGGGGCGGTACTTCAGGGACCCAGTACTTC	CSAGAIRGGTSGTQYF
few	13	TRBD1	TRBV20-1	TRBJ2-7	TGCAGTGCTGGGGACAGAAAACTCCACGAGCAGTACTTC	CSAGDRKLHEQYF
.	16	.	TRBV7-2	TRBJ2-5	TGTGCCAGCAGCCGCAAATTCGCACGGGGGAGGGAGACCCAGTACTTC	CASSRKFARGRETQYF
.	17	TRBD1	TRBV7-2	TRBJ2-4	TGTGCCAGCAGCTTGCCGGGACAGGGGGCCCTAGGAAACATTCAGTACTTC	CASSLPGQGALGNIQYF
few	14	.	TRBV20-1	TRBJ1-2	TGCAGTGCTAGGCGGGACTCGGAGGGCTATGGCTACACCTTC	CSARRDSEGYGYTF
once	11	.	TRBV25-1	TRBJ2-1	TGTGCCAGCAGTGATCGCTACGAGCAGTTCTTC	CASSDRYEQFF
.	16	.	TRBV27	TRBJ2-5	TGTGCCAGCAGTTTGGGTAGCGTATCCTCCCGAGGGACCCAGTACTTC	CASSLGSVSSRGTQYF
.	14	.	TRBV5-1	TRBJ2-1	TGCGCCTGCAGCTTGGGTAGTAGCCACAATGAGCAGTTCTTC	CACSLGSSHNEQFF
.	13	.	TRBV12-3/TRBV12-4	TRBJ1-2	TGTGCCGGCAGTACTAGAACAGCCTATGGCTACATCTTC	CAGSTRTAYGYIF
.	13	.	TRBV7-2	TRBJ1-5	TGTGCCAGCAGCTTAATCAGCAATCAGCCCCAGCATTTT	CASSLISNQPQHF
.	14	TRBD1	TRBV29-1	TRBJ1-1	TGCAGCGTAGGGGACAGGGTTTGGAACACTGAGGCTTTCTTT	CSVGDRVWNTEAFF
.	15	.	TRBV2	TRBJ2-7	TGTGCCAGCAGTGAAACCCTTAGGGGTGCGTACGAGCAGTACTTC	CASSETLRGAYEQYF
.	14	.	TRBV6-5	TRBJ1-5	TGTGCCAGCAGGAGGGGTGATAGCAATCAGCCCCAGCATTTT	CASRRGDSNQPQHF
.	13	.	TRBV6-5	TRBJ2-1	TGTGCCAGCAGCCACCTAGCTCCCGATGAGCAGTTCTTC	CASSHLAPDEQFF
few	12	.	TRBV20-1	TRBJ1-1	TGCAGTGCTAGTAAGGTGAACACTGAAGCTTTCTTT	CSASKVNTEAFF
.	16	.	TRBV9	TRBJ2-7	TGTGCCAGCAGCGTGGGGCTCAGTAGCTCCTACAATGAGCAGTACTTC	CASSVGLSSSYNEQYF
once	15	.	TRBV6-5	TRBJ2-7	TGTGCCAGCAGTTACTCGATGGCAGGTTCCTACGAGCAGTACTTC	CASSYSMAGSYEQYF
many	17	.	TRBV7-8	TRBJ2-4	TGTGCCAGCAGTCCACCTCGTCGGTACCAAGCCAAAAACATTCAGTACTTC	CASSPPRRYQAKNIQYF
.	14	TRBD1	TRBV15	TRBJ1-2	TGTGCCACCAGCAGAGGACAGGGGGCACGAGGCTACACCTTC	CATSRGQGARGYTF
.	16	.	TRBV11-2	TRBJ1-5	TGTGCCAGCAGCTTAGATAGAGGGTCGGGCAATCAGCCCCAGCATTTT	CASSLDRGSGNQPQHF
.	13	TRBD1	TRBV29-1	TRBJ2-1	TGCAGCTCTCGGACAGGGGACTACAATGAGCAGTTCTTC	CSSRTGDYNEQFF
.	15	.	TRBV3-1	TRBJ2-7	TGTGCCAGCAGCCAAGGGCAGGTAGGGTTGATCGAGCAGTACTTC	CASSQGQVGLIEQYF
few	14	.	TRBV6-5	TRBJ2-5	TGTGCCAGCACCCAAAGATGGGGCGGGGAGACCCAGTACTTC	CASTQRWGGETQYF
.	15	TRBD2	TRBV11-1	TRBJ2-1	TGTGCCAGCAGCGGGGGACTAGCGGACTACAATGAGCAGTTCTTC	CASSGGLADYNEQFF
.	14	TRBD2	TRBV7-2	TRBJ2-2	TGTGCCAGCAGACTAGCGCCAGGCACCGGGGAGCTGTTTTTT	CASRLAPGTGELFF
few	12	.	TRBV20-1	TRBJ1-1	TGCAGTGCTAGACAGGGGCAATCTGGAGCTTTCTTT	CSARQGQSGAFF
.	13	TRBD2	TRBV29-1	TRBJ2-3	TGCAGCGTCCTAGCGGGGGAAGCAGATACGCAGTATTTT	CSVLAGEADTQYF
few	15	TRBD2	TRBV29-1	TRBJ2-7	TGCAGCGTTGGGTCCTTACAGCGGGACGACAGTGAGCAGTACTTC	CSVGSLQRDDSEQYF
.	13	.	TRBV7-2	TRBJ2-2	TGTGCCAGCAGCTACAAGAACACCGGGGAGCTGTTTTTT	CASSYKNTGELFF
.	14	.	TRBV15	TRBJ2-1	TGTGCCACCAGCAGAGATCGTAGCGGCAATGAGCAGTTCTTC	CATSRDRSGNEQFF